A selection of T cell receptor beta chains follows, all from one sample in a study of T cells in Graves' hyperthyroidism and ophthalmopathy. TCRdb independently ran MiXCR on the multiplex PCR reads; one entry per CDR3 protein. The sample has 470,000 or so distinct CDR3 sequences, about a fifth seen once. Sequences were obtained from blood. The receptors were sampled from a man in his late teens or twenties with Graves' hyperthyroidism. Both conserved end residues are part of each CDR3. The D gene is left open where the match is weak. Clone size is not always given. Where it is, it says once, few, many or a class for expanded clones.

CDR3: CASSSGGNSPLHF; DNA: TGTGCCAGCAGCAGCGGGGGAAATTCACCCCTCCACTTT; size: NA; J: TRBJ1-6; V: TRBV9; D: NA
CDR3: CASSLGRLAYEQYF; DNA: TGTGCCAGCAGCTTAGGCAGGCTAGCCTACGAGCAGTACTTC; size: many; J: TRBJ2-7; V: TRBV11-2; D: NA
CDR3: CASSIRGEAEAFF; DNA: TGTGCCAGTAGTATTCGGGGGGAAGCTGAAGCTTTCTTT; size: many; J: TRBJ1-1; V: TRBV19; D: NA
CDR3: CASSPRGGQGALETQYF; DNA: TGTGCCAGCAGCCCCCGGGGGGGACAGGGGGCATTGGAGACCCAGTACTTC; size: NA; J: TRBJ2-5; V: TRBV11-2; D: TRBD1
CDR3: CSALSRQARSYEQYF; DNA: TGCAGTGCTCTTAGCCGACAGGCCCGCTCCTACGAGCAGTACTTC; size: few; J: TRBJ2-7; V: TRBV20-1; D: NA
CDR3: CASLGGYEQYF; DNA: TGTGCCAGCCTAGGGGGATACGAGCAGTACTTC; size: NA; J: TRBJ2-7; V: TRBV2; D: NA
CDR3: CASTRKLQGATEAFF; DNA: TGTGCCAGCACCCGGAAATTACAGGGGGCAACTGAAGCTTTCTTT; size: NA; J: TRBJ1-1; V: TRBV13; D: TRBD1
CDR3: CASSSPSRGANTGELFF; DNA: TGTGCCAGCAGTTCCCCTAGCAGGGGGGCGAACACCGGGGAGCTGTTTTTT; size: many; J: TRBJ2-2; V: TRBV6-5; D: NA
CDR3: CASSQADLEAFF; DNA: TGTGCCAGCAGCCAAGCGGACCTCGAAGCTTTCTTT; size: NA; J: TRBJ1-1; V: TRBV3-1; D: NA
CDR3: CASSFLWRRETQYF; DNA: TGTGCCAGCAGTTTTTTGTGGAGACGAGAGACCCAGTACTTC; size: few; J: TRBJ2-5; V: TRBV6-5; D: NA
CDR3: CRGPGGTEAFF; DNA: TGCAGGGGGCCAGGCGGGACTGAAGCTTTCTTT; size: many; J: TRBJ1-1; V: TRBV20-1; D: NA
CDR3: CASSPQAVLNTGELFF; DNA: TGTGCCAGCTCACCACAGGCAGTCTTGAACACCGGGGAGCTGTTTTTT; size: NA; J: TRBJ2-2; V: TRBV18; D: NA
CDR3: CSVLLALNTEAFF; DNA: TGCAGCGTCCTTCTAGCGTTGAACACTGAAGCTTTCTTT; size: few; J: TRBJ1-1; V: TRBV29-1; D: NA
CDR3: CASSLVGTAPYEQYF; DNA: TGTGCCAGCAGCTTAGTAGGGACAGCACCCTACGAGCAGTACTTC; size: many; J: TRBJ2-7; V: TRBV7-8; D: TRBD1
CDR3: CASSSLIPDPGNTIYF; DNA: TGTGCCAGCAGCTCCCTAATTCCCGACCCAGGAAACACCATATATTTT; size: many; J: TRBJ1-3; V: TRBV7-8; D: NA
CDR3: CASSRSFRRSGTPNTGELFF; DNA: TGTGCCAGCAGCCGCTCCTTTCGTCGTAGCGGGACGCCGAACACCGGGGAGCTGTTTTTT; size: many; J: TRBJ2-2; V: TRBV4-2; D: TRBD2
CDR3: CASMPGSSYEQYF; DNA: TGTGCCAGCATGCCGGGTAGCTCCTACGAGCAGTACTTC; size: many; J: TRBJ2-7; V: TRBV12-3/TRBV12-4; D: NA
CDR3: CASSVSGLVETQYF; DNA: TGTGCCAGCTCGGTTTCTGGACTAGTAGAGACCCAGTACTTC; size: many; J: TRBJ2-5; V: TRBV18; D: TRBD2
CDR3: CASSQPTLPYEQYF; DNA: TGTGCCAGCAGCCAACCGACACTTCCCTACGAGCAGTACTTC; size: many; J: TRBJ2-7; V: TRBV4-2; D: NA
CDR3: CASSEPLVQSGELFF; DNA: TGTGCCAGCAGTGAACCCCTAGTGCAATCCGGGGAGCTGTTTTTT; size: few; J: TRBJ2-2; V: TRBV25-1; D: NA
CDR3: CASSLKGFREPFLHPRETQYF; DNA: TGTGCCAGCAGTTTAAAGGGATTTCGGGAGCCCTTCCTCCACCCCCGCGAGACCCAGTACTTC; size: many; J: TRBJ2-5; V: TRBV27; D: NA
CDR3: CASRLGTGGGTEAFF; DNA: TGTGCCAGCAGACTCGGGACAGGGGGGGGTACTGAAGCTTTCTTT; size: NA; J: TRBJ1-1; V: TRBV7-2; D: TRBD1
CDR3: CASSLTGVPSRYEQYF; DNA: TGTGCCAGCAGTTTAACAGGGGTCCCATCTCGATACGAGCAGTACTTC; size: few; J: TRBJ2-7; V: TRBV12-3/TRBV12-4; D: TRBD1
CDR3: CASSLPSSASSYEQYF; DNA: TGCGCCAGCAGCTTGCCGTCTAGCGCGAGCTCCTACGAGCAGTACTTC; size: few; J: TRBJ2-7; V: TRBV5-1; D: NA
CDR3: CASSGGADGYTF; DNA: TGCGCCAGCAGCGGAGGTGCGGATGGCTACACCTTC; size: many; J: TRBJ1-2; V: TRBV5-1; D: NA
CDR3: CATSDSVPGQTQYF; DNA: TGTGCCACCAGTGATTCGGTCCCCGGACAGACCCAGTACTTC; size: NA; J: TRBJ2-5; V: TRBV10-3; D: NA
CDR3: CASSPTGSYYEQYF; DNA: TGTGCCAGCAGCCCCACGGGGAGTTACTACGAGCAGTACTTC; size: once; J: TRBJ2-7; V: TRBV28; D: NA
CDR3: CASSFNRNTEAFF; DNA: TGCGCCAGCAGCTTTAATAGGAACACTGAAGCTTTCTTT; size: many; J: TRBJ1-1; V: TRBV5-1; D: NA
CDR3: CAWKTRDRGLNTEAFF; DNA: TGTGCCTGGAAGACCCGGGACCGCGGATTGAACACTGAAGCTTTCTTT; size: many; J: TRBJ1-1; V: TRBV30; D: NA
CDR3: CVSRPTGQYMNTEAFF; DNA: TGTGTCAGCAGACCTACGGGACAGTACATGAACACTGAAGCTTTCTTT; size: many; J: TRBJ1-1; V: TRBV2; D: TRBD1
CDR3: CASSLEVGGYTF; DNA: TGCGCCAGCAGCTTGGAGGTGGGGGGCTACACCTTC; size: many; J: TRBJ1-2; V: TRBV5-1; D: NA
CDR3: CASSPLQSGANVLTF; DNA: TGTGCCAGCAGTCCACTCCAATCTGGGGCCAACGTCCTGACTTTC; size: NA; J: TRBJ2-6; V: TRBV27; D: NA
CDR3: CASSPPVGHSTDTQYF; DNA: TGTGCCAGCAGCCCGCCCGTGGGACATAGCACAGATACGCAGTATTTT; size: NA; J: TRBJ2-3; V: TRBV7-6; D: NA
CDR3: CASTELGGQGSGNSPLHF; DNA: TGCGCCAGCACTGAACTCGGCGGTCAGGGGTCCGGTAATTCACCCCTCCACTTT; size: many; J: TRBJ1-6; V: TRBV10-2; D: NA
CDR3: CASSFRGLIAYEQYF; DNA: TGTGCCAGCAGTTTTCGGGGCTTGATCGCCTACGAGCAGTACTTC; size: many; J: TRBJ2-7; V: TRBV28; D: NA
CDR3: CASSYSDRSPGNEQFF; DNA: TGTGCCAGCAGTTACTCAGACAGGAGTCCCGGCAATGAGCAGTTCTTC; size: few; J: TRBJ2-1; V: TRBV6-2/TRBV6-3; D: NA
CDR3: CASRGRTYEQYF; DNA: TGTGCCAGCCGGGGACGGACGTACGAGCAGTACTTC; size: NA; J: TRBJ2-7; V: TRBV28; D: NA
CDR3: CASRPNTNQPQHF; DNA: TGTGCCAGCAGACCCAACACGAATCAGCCCCAGCATTTT; size: NA; J: TRBJ1-5; V: TRBV6-1; D: NA
CDR3: CASSQGWLAGGDTGELFF; DNA: TGTGCCAGCAGCCAAGGTTGGCTAGCGGGGGGGGACACCGGGGAGCTGTTTTTT; size: few; J: TRBJ2-2; V: TRBV11-1; D: TRBD2
CDR3: CASSQEPGYEQYF; DNA: TGCGCCAGCAGCCAAGAGCCTGGTTACGAGCAGTACTTC; size: many; J: TRBJ2-7; V: TRBV4-1; D: NA
CDR3: CASSSGKQPQHF; DNA: TGTGCCAGCAGTTCAGGGAAACAGCCCCAGCATTTT; size: few; J: TRBJ1-5; V: TRBV28; D: NA
CDR3: CASSPTGSSGYTF; DNA: TGTGCCAGCAGTCCCACAGGGAGCAGTGGCTACACCTTC; size: many; J: TRBJ1-2; V: TRBV6-1; D: NA
CDR3: CASTGTGRAFF; DNA: TGTGCCAGCACCGGGACAGGGAGAGCTTTCTTT; size: many; J: TRBJ1-1; V: TRBV2; D: TRBD1
CDR3: CASSLSPIRTYEQYF; DNA: TGTGCCAGCAGCTTAAGCCCGATCCGCACCTACGAGCAGTACTTC; size: NA; J: TRBJ2-7; V: TRBV11-2; D: NA
CDR3: CASSLGDRGRRNQPQHF; DNA: TGTGCCAGCAGCTTAGGGGACAGGGGGCGTCGCAATCAGCCCCAGCATTTT; size: many; J: TRBJ1-5; V: TRBV12-3/TRBV12-4; D: TRBD1
CDR3: CASSLTRDEQYF; DNA: TGTGCCAGCAGTCTAACCCGCGACGAGCAGTACTTC; size: NA; J: TRBJ2-7; V: TRBV12-3/TRBV12-4; D: NA
CDR3: CSARGVSGGTDTQYF; DNA: TGCAGTGCTAGAGGCGTTAGCGGGGGCACAGATACGCAGTATTTT; size: NA; J: TRBJ2-3; V: TRBV20-1; D: TRBD2
CDR3: CASSDYVYVDKTQYF; DNA: TGTGCCAGCAGTGATTATGTTTACGTGGATAAGACCCAGTACTTC; size: NA; J: TRBJ2-5; V: TRBV2; D: NA
CDR3: CASSQGMRLDQVETQYF; DNA: TGCGCCAGCAGCCAAGGGATGCGGCTAGACCAGGTGGAGACCCAGTACTTC; size: many; J: TRBJ2-5; V: TRBV4-1; D: NA
CDR3: CASSLRIYGDGYTF; DNA: TGTGCCAGCAGCCTTAGGATCTATGGGGATGGCTACACCTTC; size: many; J: TRBJ1-2; V: TRBV28; D: NA
CDR3: CASSRGAGGSDEQYF; DNA: TGTGCCAGCAGCCGGGGGGCAGGGGGCTCGGACGAGCAGTACTTC; size: NA; J: TRBJ2-7; V: TRBV7-2; D: NA
CDR3: CSAVRGLHTEAFF; DNA: TGCAGTGCCGTGAGGGGGCTTCACACTGAAGCTTTCTTT; size: many; J: TRBJ1-1; V: TRBV20-1; D: TRBD1
CDR3: CAISDLGGSYEQYF; DNA: TGTGCCATCAGTGACCTGGGGGGATCCTACGAGCAGTACTTC; size: many; J: TRBJ2-7; V: TRBV10-3; D: NA
CDR3: CASSWTGGYTEACF; DNA: TGCGCCAGCAGCTGGACAGGGGGATACACTGAAGCTTGCTTT; size: once; J: TRBJ1-1; V: TRBV5-1; D: TRBD1
CDR3: CASSQDGEMGAETQYF; DNA: TGCGCCAGCAGCCAAGATGGGGAGATGGGTGCAGAGACCCAGTACTTC; size: NA; J: TRBJ2-5; V: TRBV4-1; D: NA
CDR3: CASSEAWSGGEAFF; DNA: TGTGCCAGCAGTGAAGCGTGGTCAGGGGGTGAAGCTTTCTTT; size: many; J: TRBJ1-1; V: TRBV6-1; D: TRBD1
CDR3: CASSPRGGGYYGYTF; DNA: TGTGCCAGCAGTCCGCGGGGAGGGGGCTACTATGGCTACACCTTC; size: many; J: TRBJ1-2; V: TRBV6-1; D: TRBD1
CDR3: CASSTRDEDTGELFF; DNA: TGTGCCAGCAGTACGCGGGACGAGGACACCGGGGAGCTGTTTTTT; size: NA; J: TRBJ2-2; V: TRBV28; D: NA
CDR3: CASSLDYQPQHF; DNA: TGTGCCAGCAGTTTGGACTATCAGCCCCAGCATTTT; size: many; J: TRBJ1-5; V: TRBV7-2; D: NA